This T cell receptor beta chain is from a study of blood T cell repertoires in COVID-19. Study overall: The United States, Italy and Spain supplied acute and convalescent COVID-19 samples. From T cells, B-cell-depleted T cells, or PBMCs came the material, which was cDNA or gDNA.

Methods used by the authors: Estimation of nucleated cell counts was performed using reference gene primer amplification. Using immunoSEQ multiplex PCR, the repertoire was profiled, and TCRdb retains in-frame clones only, with some absent. That table is the source of V, J and clone size, and D and trimming were worked out from the DNA. The table includes tens of thousands of clones, roughly four fifths detected once. Germline loops: CDR1 LNHDA, CDR2 SQIVND (reference sequence). The junction had 5 bases not matched to a gene; V was cut back by 6 bases and J by 4 bases. This CDR3 is 14 amino acids long.

The receptor's source is a man older than 75 with acute or convalescent COVID-19. This chain joins TRBV19 and TRBJ1-5; 8 positions match TRBD1. The sequenced sample was peripheral blood. The CDR3 DNA reads as TGTGCCAGTAGGGGGACAGGCGATAATCAGCCCCAGCATTTT. Translation gives CASRGTGDNQPQHF.